Only one count was recorded for the clone carrying this T cell receptor beta chain. The data are from a study of blood T cell repertoires in COVID-19. Study at large: Sites in the United States, Italy and Spain provided acute and convalescent COVID-19 samples. Sources were T cells, B-cell-depleted T cells, or PBMCs; the material itself was cDNA or gDNA.

Per the germline V gene, CDR1 is SGHRS and CDR2 is YFSETQ. V was cut by 6 bases and J by 4 bases, with 22 bases left in between. This CDR3 spans 16 amino acids. Authors' analysis steps: Amplified reference gene primers provided the basis for estimating nucleated cell counts. Profiling relied on immunoSEQ multiplex PCR, and the TCRdb table lists in-frame clones only, not all of them. V and J calls plus clone size are reproduced from that table; the DNA served to infer D and trimming. Of approximately 290,000 clones listed, about 89% are singletons. The material sequenced was peripheral blood. V and J are TRBV5-1 and TRBJ1-2; possible D gene TRBD1, 5 bases. The sequence was obtained from a man aged 25-45 years with acute or convalescent COVID-19. The CDR3 reads CASKLAPGTGGYGYTF. The CDR3 coding sequence is TGCGCCAGCAAGCTTGCGCCCGGGACGGGGGGCTATGGCTACACCTTC. Together with reference TRBV5-1 and TRBJ1-2, the CDR3 gives the full variable domain: KAGVTQTPRYLIKTRGQQVTLSCSPISGHRSVSWYQQTPGQGLQFLFEYFSETQRNKGNFPGRFSGRQFSNSRSEMNVSTLELGDSALYLCASKLAPGTGGYGYTFGSGTRLTVV.